What follows is one TCR beta chain and its context. Its antigen is not known. This sample is part of a study of T cell repertoires in cytomegalovirus infection. Study summary: Well-studied HLA-B-restricted CMV epitopes were used in the study alongside recently identified HLA-C-restricted ones. Based on public TCR beta signatures, there were indications of CMV infection and of a matching HLA type.

The CDR3 extends over 16 amino acids. Germline assignment: CDR1 SEHNR and CDR2 FQNEAQ (reference sequence). The germline V and J ends were trimmed by 5 bases and 1 base, with 17 bases remaining between them. Findings of the study overall: CMV-specific TCR beta clonotypes restricted by HLA-C were the ones dominating the ex vivo response. Accumulated public TCR beta family frequency recognized individuals carrying CMV together with the relevant HLA.

Each CDR3 protein gets one entry after TCRdb re-called the reads with MiXCR. The repertoire consists of about half a million distinct CDR3 sequences, with roughly a third occurring once and the leading ten covering 15% to 20%. This sequence originates from a human donor in good health (CMV status not recorded). Some clones in this sample may be carry-over from other donors' samples. The sample here was cultured PBMCs, taken from culture after CMV antigen stimulation. The rearrangement uses TRBV7-9 and TRBJ1-1; no reliable D call. The CDR3, as DNA: TGTGCCAGCAGCCAAAGGGTCTTTCCCCCGAACACTGAAGCTTTCTTT. Amino acid sequence: CASSQRVFPPNTEAFF.